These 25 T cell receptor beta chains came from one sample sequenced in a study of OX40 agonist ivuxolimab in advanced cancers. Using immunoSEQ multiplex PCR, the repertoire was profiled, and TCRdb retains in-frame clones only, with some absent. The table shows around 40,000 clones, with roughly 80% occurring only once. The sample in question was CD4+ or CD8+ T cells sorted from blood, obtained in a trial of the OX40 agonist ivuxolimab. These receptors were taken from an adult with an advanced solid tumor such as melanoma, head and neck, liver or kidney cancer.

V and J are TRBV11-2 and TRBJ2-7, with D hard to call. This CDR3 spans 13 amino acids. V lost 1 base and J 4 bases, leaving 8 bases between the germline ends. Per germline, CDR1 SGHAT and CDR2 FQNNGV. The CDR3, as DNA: TGTGCCAGCAGCTTAGCGGTTAGTTACGAGCAGTACTTC. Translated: CASSLAVSYEQYF.

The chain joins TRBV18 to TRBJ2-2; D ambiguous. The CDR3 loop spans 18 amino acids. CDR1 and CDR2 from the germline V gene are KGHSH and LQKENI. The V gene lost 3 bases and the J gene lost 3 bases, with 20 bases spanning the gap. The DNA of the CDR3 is TGTGCCAGCTCACCGACCGGAATCCCCGGACGTGACACCGGGGAGCTGTTTTTT. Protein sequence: CASSPTGIPGRDTGELFF.

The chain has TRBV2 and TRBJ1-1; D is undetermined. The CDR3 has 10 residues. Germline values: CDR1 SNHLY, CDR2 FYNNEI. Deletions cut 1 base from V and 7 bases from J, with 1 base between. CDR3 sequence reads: CASSEGEAFF. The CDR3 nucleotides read TGTGCCAGCAGTGAAGGTGAAGCTTTCTTT.

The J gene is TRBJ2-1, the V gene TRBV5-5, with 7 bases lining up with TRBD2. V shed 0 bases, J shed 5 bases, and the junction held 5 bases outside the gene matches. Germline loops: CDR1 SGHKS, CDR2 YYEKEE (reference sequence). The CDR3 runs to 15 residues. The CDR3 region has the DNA TGTGCCAGCAGCTTGGTCGGGGGGAATCACAATGAGCAGTTCTTC. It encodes CASSLVGGNHNEQFF. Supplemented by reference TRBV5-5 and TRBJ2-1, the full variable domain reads DAGVTQSPTHLIKTRGQQVTLRCSPISGHKSVSWYQQVLGQGPQFIFQYYEKEERGRGNFPDRFSARQFPNYSSELNVNALLLGDSALYLCASSLVGGNHNEQFFGPGTRLTVL.

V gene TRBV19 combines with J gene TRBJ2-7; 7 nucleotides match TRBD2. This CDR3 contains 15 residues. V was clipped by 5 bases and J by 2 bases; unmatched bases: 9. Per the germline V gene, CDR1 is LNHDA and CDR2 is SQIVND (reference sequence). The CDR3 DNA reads TGTGCCAGTAGTCCCTGGCCTAGCGGCGCCTACGAGCAGTACTTC. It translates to CASSPWPSGAYEQYF.

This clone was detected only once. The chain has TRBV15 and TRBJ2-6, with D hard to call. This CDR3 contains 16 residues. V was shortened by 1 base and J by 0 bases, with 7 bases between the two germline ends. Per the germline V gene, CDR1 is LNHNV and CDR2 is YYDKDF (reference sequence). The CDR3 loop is CATSRVLSSGANVLTF. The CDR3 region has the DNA TGTGCCACCAGCAGAGTACTGAGCTCTGGGGCCAACGTCCTGACTTTC.

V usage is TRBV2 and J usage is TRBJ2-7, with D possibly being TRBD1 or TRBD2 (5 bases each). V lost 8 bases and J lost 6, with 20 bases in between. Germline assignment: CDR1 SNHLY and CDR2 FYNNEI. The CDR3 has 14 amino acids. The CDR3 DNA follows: TGTGCCAGCGTCCGGGACGCCTCATTCCTCGAGCAGTACTTC. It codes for CASVRDASFLEQYF.

The CDR3 coding sequence is TGCGCCAGCGAACCGGGAGACAGAGTATCCACTGAAGCTTTCTTT. It specifies CASEPGDRVSTEAFF. The rearrangement uses TRBV5-1 and TRBJ1-1; a possible D gene is TRBD1 (5 bases). V lost 7 bases and J 4 bases, leaving 20 bases between the germline ends. The CDR3 runs 15 residues. CDR1 and CDR2 (germline): SGHRS, YFSETQ.

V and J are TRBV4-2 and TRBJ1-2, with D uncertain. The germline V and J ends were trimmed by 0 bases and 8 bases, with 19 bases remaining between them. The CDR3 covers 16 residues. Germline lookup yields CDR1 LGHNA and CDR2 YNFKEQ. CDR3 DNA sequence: TGTGCCAGCAGCCAAGATCTCCCCGGGCGGCGGGAGGGCTACACCTTC. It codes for CASSQDLPGRREGYTF.

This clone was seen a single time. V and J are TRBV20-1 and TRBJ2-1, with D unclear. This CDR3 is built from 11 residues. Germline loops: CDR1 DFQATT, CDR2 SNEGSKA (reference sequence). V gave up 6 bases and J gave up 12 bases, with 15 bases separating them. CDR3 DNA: TGCAGTGCGGCCCAACCTCTCGGGCAGTTCTTC. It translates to CSAAQPLGQFF.

The CDR3 here is CASSQVSSGGAQETQYF. The CDR3 region has the DNA TGTGCCAGCAGCCAAGTCTCTAGCGGGGGGGCCCAAGAGACCCAGTACTTC. The chain couples TRBV4-2 to TRBJ2-5; 12 nucleotides align to TRBD2. V lost 1 base and J lost 1; bases outside the gene matches: 4. This CDR3 spans 17 amino acids. CDR1 and CDR2 from the germline V gene are LGHNA and YNFKEQ.

The CDR3 region is CASSDTRGSEDTQYF. CDR3 in DNA: TGTGCCAGCAGTGATACCAGGGGGTCGGAAGATACGCAGTATTTT. The chain links TRBV25-1 to TRBJ2-3, with 7 bases that match TRBD1. This CDR3 spans 15 amino acids. J lost 5 bases, V lost 3 bases, and 8 bases had no gene match. Germline V gene data show CDR1 as MGHDK and CDR2 as SYGVNS.

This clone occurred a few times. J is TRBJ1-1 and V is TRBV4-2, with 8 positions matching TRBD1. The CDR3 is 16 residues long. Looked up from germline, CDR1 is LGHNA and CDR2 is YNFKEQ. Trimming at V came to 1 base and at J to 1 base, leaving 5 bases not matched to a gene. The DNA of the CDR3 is TGTGCCAGCAGCCAAGTGGCAGGGGGCCCGAACACTGAAGCTTTCTTT. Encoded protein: CASSQVAGGPNTEAFF.

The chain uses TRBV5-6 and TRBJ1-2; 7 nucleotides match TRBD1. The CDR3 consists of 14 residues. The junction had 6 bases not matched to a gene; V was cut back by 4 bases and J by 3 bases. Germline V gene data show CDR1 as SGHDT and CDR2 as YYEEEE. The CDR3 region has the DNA TGTGCCAGCAGCCAACTTACAGGGGACTATGGCTACACCTTC. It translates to CASSQLTGDYGYTF.

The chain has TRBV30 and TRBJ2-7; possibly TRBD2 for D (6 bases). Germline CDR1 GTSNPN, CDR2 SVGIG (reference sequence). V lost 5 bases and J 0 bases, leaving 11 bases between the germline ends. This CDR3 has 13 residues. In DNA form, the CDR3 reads TGTGCCTGGGAGGAGGGTAGCTCCTACGAGCAGTACTTC. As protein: CAWEEGSSYEQYF.

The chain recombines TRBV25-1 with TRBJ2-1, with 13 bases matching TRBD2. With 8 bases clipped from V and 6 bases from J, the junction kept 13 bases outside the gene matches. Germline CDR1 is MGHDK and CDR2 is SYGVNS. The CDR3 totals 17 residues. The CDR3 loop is CASARTSGSVGSNEQFF. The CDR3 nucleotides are TGTGCCAGCGCCCGGACTAGCGGGAGTGTGGGTAGCAATGAGCAGTTCTTC.

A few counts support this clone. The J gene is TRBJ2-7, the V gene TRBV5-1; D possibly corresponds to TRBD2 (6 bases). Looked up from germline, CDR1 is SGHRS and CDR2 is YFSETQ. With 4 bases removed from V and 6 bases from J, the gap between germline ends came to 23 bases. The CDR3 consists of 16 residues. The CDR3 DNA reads TGCGCCAGCAGCGGCGGCAGGGACCTCAAGGGAGGCGAGCAGTACTTC. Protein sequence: CASSGGRDLKGGEQYF.

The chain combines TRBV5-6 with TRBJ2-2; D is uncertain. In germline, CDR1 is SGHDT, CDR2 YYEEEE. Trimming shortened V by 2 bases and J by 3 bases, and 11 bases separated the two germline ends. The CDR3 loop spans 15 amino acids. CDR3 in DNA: TGTGCCAGCAGCTTCTTGACTTTGGACACCGGGGAGCTGTTTTTT. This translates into CASSFLTLDTGELFF. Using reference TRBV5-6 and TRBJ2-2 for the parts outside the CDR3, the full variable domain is DAGVTQSPTHLIKTRGQQVTLRCSPKSGHDTVSWYQQALGQGPQFIFQYYEEEERQRGNFPDRFSGHQFPNYSSELNVNALLLGDSALYLCASSFLTLDTGELFFGEGSRLTVL.

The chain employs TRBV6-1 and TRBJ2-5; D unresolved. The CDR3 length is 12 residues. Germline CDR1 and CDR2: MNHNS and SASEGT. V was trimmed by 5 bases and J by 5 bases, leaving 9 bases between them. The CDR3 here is CASSPGRETQYF. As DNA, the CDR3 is TGTGCCAGCAGTCCGGGCAGGGAGACCCAGTACTTC.

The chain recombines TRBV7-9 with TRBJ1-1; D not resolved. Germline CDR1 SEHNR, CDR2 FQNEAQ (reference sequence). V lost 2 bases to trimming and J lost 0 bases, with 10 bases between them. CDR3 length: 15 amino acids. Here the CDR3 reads CASSLNGQMNTEAFF. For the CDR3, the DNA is TGTGCCAGCAGCTTAAATGGGCAGATGAACACTGAAGCTTTCTTT.

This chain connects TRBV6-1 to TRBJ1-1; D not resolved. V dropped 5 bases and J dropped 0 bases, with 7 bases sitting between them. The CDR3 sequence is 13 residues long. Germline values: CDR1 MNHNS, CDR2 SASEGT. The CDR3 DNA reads TGTGCCAGCAGTACTAAGATGAACACTGAAGCTTTCTTT. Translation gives CASSTKMNTEAFF.

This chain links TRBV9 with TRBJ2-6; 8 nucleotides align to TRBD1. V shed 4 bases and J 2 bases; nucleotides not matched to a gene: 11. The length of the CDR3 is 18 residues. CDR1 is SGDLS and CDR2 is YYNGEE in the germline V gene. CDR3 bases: TGTGCCAGCAGCTTACACGGACAGGGATCAACTGGGGCCAACGTCCTGACTTTC. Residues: CASSLHGQGSTGANVLTF.

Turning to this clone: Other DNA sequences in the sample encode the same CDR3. The CDR3 DNA reads as TGTGCCAGCAGCTTGGGCGGGATGAACACCGGGGAGCTGTTTTTT. Its protein is CASSLGGMNTGELFF. The chain is built from TRBV5-4 and TRBJ2-2; weak D call: TRBD2 (6 bases). V was pared by 0 bases and J by 1 base, with 7 bases between. Germline CDR1 SGHNT, CDR2 YYREEE (reference sequence). The CDR3 consists of 15 residues.

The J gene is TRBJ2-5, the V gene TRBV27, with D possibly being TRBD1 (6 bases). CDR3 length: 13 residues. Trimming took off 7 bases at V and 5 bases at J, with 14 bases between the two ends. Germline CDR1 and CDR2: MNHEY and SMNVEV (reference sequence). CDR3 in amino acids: CASNQRGSETQYF. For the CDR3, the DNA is TGTGCCAGCAACCAAAGGGGGTCGGAGACCCAGTACTTC.

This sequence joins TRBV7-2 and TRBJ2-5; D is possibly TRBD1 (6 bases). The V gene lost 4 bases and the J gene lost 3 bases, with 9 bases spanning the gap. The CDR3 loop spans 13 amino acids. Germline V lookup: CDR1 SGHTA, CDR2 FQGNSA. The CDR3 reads CASSSGQEETQYF. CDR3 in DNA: TGTGCCAGCAGCTCGGGACAAGAAGAGACCCAGTACTTC.